The rows below give T cell receptor beta chains drawn from one sample of a study of control samples from healthy donors and cancer patients. TCRdb's table, derived via immunoSEQ multiplex PCR, lists solely in-frame clones and lacks some. The repertoire includes some 130,000 clones, 80% to 95% of them detected once, and approximately 10% sits in the top ten. The sequencing input was blood. The receptors stem from a man aged 30-40 years in good health. The CDR3 runs from the conserved cysteine through the conserved F or W. Fields, in order: clone size, D gene, J gene, V gene, CDR3 DNA, CDR3 protein. The D gene is left open where the match is weak. Some rows mark clone size as missing; the rest say once, few, many or name a class of expanded clone.

>-|TRBD2|TRBJ2-1|TRBV19
TGTGCCAGTAGTATCGGACTAGGAACCCGCTATGAGCAGTTCTTC
CASSIGLGTRYEQFF
>-|TRBD1|TRBJ1-1|TRBV20-1
TGCAGTGCTAGTGAAGGGGGCCAGGGGGCGGGAGAAACTGAAGCTTTCTTT
CSASEGGQGAGETEAFF
>-|-|TRBJ2-7|TRBV9
TGTGCCAGCAGCCCCGGGGGCGGCAGTTACTACGAGCAGTACTTC
CASSPGGGSYYEQYF
>-|-|TRBJ2-2|TRBV11-2
TGTGCCAGCAGCTTCCGGACTCACACCGGGGAGCTGTTTTTT
CASSFRTHTGELFF
>-|-|TRBJ1-2|TRBV5-6
TGTGCCAGCAGCCACCGTTGGAATGGCTACACCTTC
CASSHRWNGYTF
>-|-|TRBJ1-2|TRBV29-1
TGCAGCGTTGAAGACCACCCCACAGTCGGCAACTATGGCTACACCTTC
CSVEDHPTVGNYGYTF
>-|-|TRBJ1-4|TRBV4-1
TGCGCCAGCAGCCAAGAATGGGGGTTCGGTGAAAAACTGTTTTTT
CASSQEWGFGEKLFF
>-|-|TRBJ2-4|TRBV14
TGTGCCAGCAGCCCCACCAGGGGACTAGCCAAAAACATTCAGTACTTC
CASSPTRGLAKNIQYF
>-|-|TRBJ2-1|TRBV19
TGTGCCAGTAGGCAAGCGGGCGAATCGACAGACCTGCAGTTCTTC
CASRQAGESTDLQFF
>-|TRBD1|TRBJ1-2|TRBV19
TGTGCCAGTAGTATCGTGGGACAGGGGGCGTCTGGCTACACCTTC
CASSIVGQGASGYTF
>-|-|TRBJ1-5|TRBV5-1
TGCGCCAGCAGCTTGGAAGGGGGTAGCAATCAGCCCCAGCATTTT
CASSLEGGSNQPQHF
>-|-|TRBJ2-7|TRBV21-1
TGTGCCAGCAGCAAAAGTATCGCGCTAGCGGATAGCTCCTACGAGCAGTACTTC
CASSKSIALADSSYEQYF
>-|TRBD2|TRBJ2-1|TRBV18
TGTGCCAGCTCCCGGACTAGCGGGAGTTTCGCCGGCTACAATGAGCAGTTCTTC
CASSRTSGSFAGYNEQFF
>-|-|TRBJ2-7|TRBV7-2
TGTGCCAGCAGCTTAAGAGGGAAGGAGCAGTACTTC
CASSLRGKEQYF
>-|-|TRBJ1-2|TRBV12-3/TRBV12-4
TGTGCCAGCAGTCTGGACCCCCCGGGGTACTACACCTTC
CASSLDPPGYYTF
>-|TRBD1|TRBJ1-2|TRBV5-4
TGTGCCAGCAGGAGGGAGCTCACAGGGGGCGTCCCTGGCTACACCTTC
CASRRELTGGVPGYTF
>-|TRBD2|TRBJ2-7|TRBV15
TGTGCCACCAGCAGAGAAACTAGCGGGAGCTACGAGCAGTACTTC
CATSRETSGSYEQYF
>-|-|TRBJ1-4|TRBV27
TGTGCCAGCAGTTTTTTAAGGGGGGAAAAACTGTTTTTT
CASSFLRGEKLFF
>-|-|TRBJ2-5|TRBV23-1
TGCGCCAGCAGTCTACGCAGAAAAGAGACCCAGTACTTC
CASSLRRKETQYF
>-|-|TRBJ2-1|TRBV28
TGTGCCAGCAGAAGGGAAGGCCGCTCCTACAATGAGCAGTTCTTC
CASRREGRSYNEQFF
>-|-|TRBJ2-5|TRBV7-2
TGTGCCAGCAGCTTAAGACAGAGAGAGACCCAGTACTTC
CASSLRQRETQYF
>-|-|TRBJ2-1|TRBV9
TGTGCCAGCAGCGTAGGATGGGGTGAGCAGTTCTTC
CASSVGWGEQFF
>-|-|TRBJ1-4|TRBV3-1/TRBV3-2
TGTGCCAGCAGCGCCACCCTGGGGCTCTCGACTAATGAAAAACTGTTTTTT
CASSATLGLSTNEKLFF
>once|-|TRBJ2-2|TRBV12-5
TGTGCTAGTAAAGAATACACCGGGGAGCTGTTTTTT
CASKEYTGELFF
>-|-|TRBJ1-1|TRBV3-1/TRBV3-2
TGTGCCAGCAGCCAGAGAAACGGGAACACTGAAGCTTTCTTT
CASSQRNGNTEAFF
>-|-|TRBJ2-5|TRBV29-1
TGCAGCGCCAGGGAGTTCCAAGAGACCCAGTACTTC
CSAREFQETQYF
>-|-|TRBJ1-1|TRBV29-1
TGCAGCGTTGATGGGGGGTTTGAAGCTTTCTTT
CSVDGGFEAFF
>-|-|TRBJ2-1|TRBV30
TGTGCCTGGAGTAAAGCAGCATTGGGGTCCTACAATGAGCAGTTCTTC
CAWSKAALGSYNEQFF
>-|-|TRBJ1-1|TRBV27
TGTGCCAGCAGTAGGACAGAGGGCACTGAAGCTTTCTTT
CASSRTEGTEAFF
>-|-|TRBJ1-3|TRBV30
TGTGCCTGGAGTCCTACTCTAAAATCTGGAAACACCATATATTTT
CAWSPTLKSGNTIYF
>-|-|TRBJ2-1|TRBV7-2
TGTGCCAGCAGCTCCACCCAGGGAAACAATGAGCAGTTCTTC
CASSSTQGNNEQFF
>-|-|TRBJ2-2|TRBV7-2
TGTGCCAGCAGCTTTGACCCATTCGGGACCGGGGAGCTGTTTTTT
CASSFDPFGTGELFF
>once|-|TRBJ1-1|TRBV28
TGTGCCAGCAGTTTATTGAGCGGGGCGCTTGTCCCTGAAGCTTTCTTT
CASSLLSGALVPEAFF
>-|-|TRBJ2-7|TRBV10-3
TGTGCCATCAGTGAGAACTTGGGCGAGCAGTACTTC
CAISENLGEQYF
>once|TRBD1|TRBJ2-5|TRBV28
TGTGCCAGCAGCTACGGACAGGGGCACCAAGAGACCCAGTACTTC
CASSYGQGHQETQYF
>once|TRBD2|TRBJ2-7|TRBV2
TGTGCCAGCCAAGACACTAGCGGGAGTAATTCGCCCTACGAGCAGTACTTC
CASQDTSGSNSPYEQYF
>-|TRBD2|TRBJ2-1|TRBV4-1
TGCGCCAGCAGCCAAGAACTAGCGGAATCCTACAATGAGCAGTTCTTC
CASSQELAESYNEQFF
>-|-|TRBJ2-3|TRBV27
TGTGCCAGCAGTTTTGGCGGTTCAGATACGCAGTATTTT
CASSFGGSDTQYF
>-|TRBD1|TRBJ1-1|TRBV4-2
TGTGCCAGCAGCCGAGAACAGGGGGCCCTGAACACTGAAGCTTTCTTT
CASSREQGALNTEAFF
>-|-|TRBJ2-1|TRBV3-1/TRBV3-2
TGTGCCAGCACTCGGGGCGTGAAGGACTACAATGAGCAGTTCTTC
CASTRGVKDYNEQFF
>-|-|TRBJ1-2|TRBV10-3
TGTGCCATCAGACCCGGGACATACTATGGCTACACCTTC
CAIRPGTYYGYTF
>-|TRBD2|TRBJ2-1|TRBV9
TGTGCCAGCAGCGTAGAGGCTAGCGGGAGATTTGAGCAGTTCTTC
CASSVEASGRFEQFF
>-|-|TRBJ1-1|TRBV28
TGTGCCAGCAGGGATGTCCTATTTAGCTCTGAAGCTTTCTTT
CASRDVLFSSEAFF
>once|-|TRBJ1-5|TRBV6-4
TGTGCCAGCAGTATGGACAGAAATCAGCCCCAGCATTTT
CASSMDRNQPQHF
>-|-|TRBJ2-3|TRBV15
TGTGCCACCAGCAGAGATCTGGATACGCAGTATTTT
CATSRDLDTQYF
>-|-|TRBJ2-5|TRBV7-3
TGTGCCAGCAGGGGAGGCCCGGGGGTAGAGACCCAGTACTTC
CASRGGPGVETQYF